This T cell receptor beta chain was obtained from a study of regulatory T cells in long-lasting Graves disease. Study overall: Graves' patients (newly diagnosed) had been on antithyroid drugs under 3 months.

Germline loops: CDR1 LNHDA, CDR2 SQIVND (reference sequence). V shed 3 bases and J shed 4 bases, with 13 bases lying between them. This CDR3 comprises 15 residues. Time point meaning: newly diagnosed GD, antithyroid drugs for less than 3 months. The TCR library was made from RNA that had been extracted from PBMCs in TRIzol. A word on this clonotype: The antigen is not known.

Sequencing libraries for TCR beta were prepared with iRepertoire HTBI primers and Arm-PCR of CDR3 regions. Each CDR3 protein is one row after TCRdb ran MiXCR on the multiplex PCR reads. Here the sample spans 350,000 to 550,000 distinct CDR3 sequences, 11% to 15% being singletons. General study findings and limits: Persistent disease preferred TRBV28, TRBJ1-2 and TRBJ2-5. Newly diagnosed patients shared 950 to 1,000 public clonotypes; persistent patients shared 2,500 to 3,000.

These records were also assigned to another study, of T cells in Graves' hyperthyroidism and ophthalmopathy. That paper adds: TCR CDR3 underwent first-round RT-PCR with the HTBI primer set.

The sample here was peripheral blood mononuclear cells (PBMCs), taken at new diagnosis, from a patient treated with antithyroid drugs. This sequence originates from a woman between 45 and 65 years old with Graves disease. The J gene is TRBJ1-5, the V gene TRBV19; perhaps TRBD1 as D (5 bases). CDR3 sequence (DNA): TGTGCCAGTAGTATCCGCGGAGGGGTAAATCAGCCCCAGCATTTT. Amino acids: CASSIRGGVNQPQHF.